This is a list of T cell receptor beta chains from one sample in a study of blood T cell repertoires in COVID-19. The method was immunoSEQ multiplex PCR; TCRdb's version includes in-frame clones alone and lacks a portion of them. This table has about 73,000 clones, over 65% appearing once. Sequencing was performed on peripheral blood. Source of these receptors: a woman aged 55-70 years with acute or convalescent COVID-19. Both conserved end residues are part of each CDR3. D genes are given only for firm matches. Clone size appears in some rows only: once, few, many, or a class for an expanded clone.

d_call,clone_size,j_call,v_call,cdr3_nt,cdr3_aa
.,.,TRBJ1-4,TRBV5-4,TGTGCCAGCAGCTCGGACAGACATAATGAAAAACTGTTTTTT,CASSSDRHNEKLFF
.,.,TRBJ1-2,TRBV30,TGTGCCTGGAGTCCCAGCGGGCCAGCTAGGGGCTACACCTTC,CAWSPSGPARGYTF
.,.,TRBJ2-1,TRBV9,TGTGCCAGCAGCGTAGATTTTGCGGCGAACTACAATGAGCAGTTCTTC,CASSVDFAANYNEQFF
.,few,TRBJ1-5,TRBV7-9,TGTGCCAGCAGCGACCACAGGGTTAGCAATCAGCCCCAGCATTTT,CASSDHRVSNQPQHF
.,.,TRBJ1-4,TRBV7-9,TGTGCCAGCAGCTTAGCGAGTTCGGGGGTAGGAGAAAAACTGTTTTTT,CASSLASSGVGEKLFF
TRBD1,.,TRBJ2-7,TRBV27,TGTGCCAGCAGGTCACTTTATCGGGACAGGGAATCCTACGAGCAGTACTTC,CASRSLYRDRESYEQYF
.,.,TRBJ1-4,TRBV19,TGTGCCAGTAGTATAAGACCCCAGGGGCATGAAAAACTGTTTTTT,CASSIRPQGHEKLFF
TRBD1,few,TRBJ1-4,TRBV11-2,TGTGCCAGCAGCGTGAGGGACAGCCCCCTTGCAACTAATGAAAAACTGTTTTTT,CASSVRDSPLATNEKLFF
.,.,TRBJ1-6,TRBV18,TGTGCCAGCTCCTTTGGCGGGGACTTTTCCTCACCCCTCCACTTT,CASSFGGDFSSPLHF
TRBD2,.,TRBJ2-3,TRBV30,TGTGCCTGGCGGACTAGCGAAACCACAGATACGCAGTATTTT,CAWRTSETTDTQYF
.,.,TRBJ2-2,TRBV6-5,TGTGCCAGCAGTCAGAGGTCCGGGGAGCTGTTTTTT,CASSQRSGELFF
TRBD2,few,TRBJ2-1,TRBV5-1,TGCGCCAGTTACGGGACTAGCGCTTACAATGAGCAGTTCTTC,CASYGTSAYNEQFF
.,.,TRBJ2-7,TRBV19,TGTGCCAGTAGTATAGGAGGGATTGAGCAGTACTTC,CASSIGGIEQYF
TRBD2,.,TRBJ2-7,TRBV19,TGTGCCAGTAGTATTACCGCCGGACTAGCGGGAGGGCTCTACGAGCAGTACTTC,CASSITAGLAGGLYEQYF
TRBD2,.,TRBJ2-1,TRBV9,TGTGCCAGCAGCGTAGGTCTAGCGGGAGTAAATGAGCAGTTCTTC,CASSVGLAGVNEQFF
TRBD2,.,TRBJ2-3,TRBV19,TGTGCCAGTAGTATCCTAGCGGGATTGACAGATACGCAGTATTTT,CASSILAGLTDTQYF
.,.,TRBJ1-2,TRBV29-1,TGCAGCGTTGATGTCCGAAGACAGGCCAGTAACTATGGCTACACCTTC,CSVDVRRQASNYGYTF
.,.,TRBJ1-5,TRBV6-1,TGTGCCAGCAGTGAAGGGGGGGGTTCATCTCAGCCCCAGCATTTT,CASSEGGGSSQPQHF
.,few,TRBJ1-3,TRBV18,TGTGCCAGCTCACCCGGGTCGCAAAGTGGAAACACCATATATTTT,CASSPGSQSGNTIYF
.,.,TRBJ2-7,TRBV6-5,TGTGCCAGCAGGGCTTCAGGTACCTACGAGCAGTACTTC,CASRASGTYEQYF
.,.,TRBJ1-2,TRBV5-1,TGCGCCAGCAGCCACTCTCTGGGAGGAAGAGGGACTAACTATGGCTACACCTTC,CASSHSLGGRGTNYGYTF
TRBD1,.,TRBJ2-5,TRBV3-1/TRBV3-2,TGTGCCAGCAGCCAAAATTATCGGGACAGGGGACAAGAGACCCAGTACTTC,CASSQNYRDRGQETQYF
.,.,TRBJ2-2,TRBV29-1,TGCAGCGTTCTTACCCCTAGGCAAGGTGGGGAGCTGTTTTTT,CSVLTPRQGGELFF
.,.,TRBJ2-1,TRBV3-1/TRBV3-2,TGTGCCAGCAGCCAACTCGACCGGGTTGGCTACAATGAGCAGTTCTTC,CASSQLDRVGYNEQFF
.,.,TRBJ1-1,TRBV10-3,TGTGCCATCAGGGAGGTAGCTGAAGCTTTCTTT,CAIREVAEAFF
TRBD1,.,TRBJ2-7,TRBV5-8,TGTGCCAGCAGCTCCGGGACAGGGATTCTCAGGGGCGAGCAGTACTTC,CASSSGTGILRGEQYF
TRBD2,.,TRBJ2-1,TRBV30,TGTGCCTGGAGTCGGGGGGGATACAATGAGCAGTTCTTC,CAWSRGGYNEQFF
TRBD2,.,TRBJ2-5,TRBV29-1,TGCAGCGTTAGCGGGAGCGCCCAAGAGACCCAGTACTTC,CSVSGSAQETQYF
.,once,TRBJ1-2,TRBV28,TGTGCCAGCAGCCCACCCCGGACAGTCGGAAGCTATGGCTACACCTTC,CASSPPRTVGSYGYTF
.,once,TRBJ2-5,TRBV6-2/TRBV6-3,TGTGCCAGCAGTTACAACAGGGACCAAGAGACCCAGTACTTC,CASSYNRDQETQYF
TRBD2,.,TRBJ2-2,TRBV19,TGTGCCACCCAGGGAGGGACTCTGAACACCGGGGAGCTGTTTTTT,CATQGGTLNTGELFF
.,.,TRBJ2-5,TRBV7-9,TGTGCCAGCAGTCTCGCTCAGCGGCAAGAGACCCAGTACTTC,CASSLAQRQETQYF
TRBD1,.,TRBJ2-7,TRBV28,TGTGCCAGCAGTTTACTGGGGACAGGTACCTACGAGCAGTACTTC,CASSLLGTGTYEQYF
.,.,TRBJ1-6,TRBV30,TGTGCCTGGAGCCCGACCGGGAGAGACAATTCACCCCTCCACTTT,CAWSPTGRDNSPLHF
.,.,TRBJ2-5,TRBV5-4,TGTGCCAGCAGCCCCTCCGCACTGGTACGGGAGACCCAGTACTTC,CASSPSALVRETQYF
.,.,TRBJ1-3,TRBV5-4,TGTGCCAGCAGCTTGGGGGGAGATCGCTCTGGAAACACCATATATTTT,CASSLGGDRSGNTIYF
.,.,TRBJ1-1,TRBV14,TGTGCCAGCAGCCAACCTTCAATACGGGGCGGGGACACTGAAGCTTTCTTT,CASSQPSIRGGDTEAFF